This TCR beta chain appears in the sequencing data of a study of T cell repertoires in cytomegalovirus infection. Looking at the study overall: Well-studied HLA-B-restricted epitopes and recently identified HLA-C-restricted epitopes of CMV were both used in the study. Indications came from public TCR beta signatures; they pointed to CMV infection and to a matching HLA type. General study results and limits: Summed frequency of shared TCR beta families picked out CMV carriers who also had the relevant HLA. CMV-specific HLA-C-restricted TCR beta clonotypes dominated the ex vivo response.

V lost 4 bases to trimming and J lost 3 bases; unmatched junction nucleotides: 5. This CDR3 comprises 15 residues. TCRdb processed the reads anew with MiXCR; each CDR3 protein has one entry. This sample has some 560,000 distinct CDR3 sequences, with over 35% found just once. Regarding this clonotype: Its antigen is currently unknown.

The clonotype originates from a human donor in good health (CMV status not recorded). Some clones in this sample may be carry-over from other donors' samples. The sample here was cultured PBMCs, taken from culture after CMV antigen stimulation. V and J are TRBV12-3 or TRBV12-4 and TRBJ1-2, with TRBD1 matching 10 bases. CDR3 loop: CASSSWTGGYYGYTF. The CDR3 DNA sequence: TGTGCCAGCAGTTCATGGACAGGGGGTTACTATGGCTACACCTTC.